This is a list of T cell receptor beta chains from one sample in a study of CD8+CD57+ T cells in acquired aplastic anemia. In TCRdb, the reads were re-called with MiXCR into one record per CDR3 protein. The data show roughly 200,000 distinct CDR3 sequences, roughly 63% seen once. Sequencing was carried out using sorted CD4+, CD8+, or CD8+CD57+ T cells (not recorded which) from PBMCs. Every receptor here comes from a human donor with aplastic anemia. The CDR3 runs from the conserved cysteine through the conserved F or W. A D gene is named only where the DNA matches it firmly. Clone size, where shown, is once, few, many, or a class for clones that have expanded.

V	size	J	D	length	CDR3	DNA
TRBV15	many	TRBJ1-2	TRBD1	15	CATSVGQGGYYGYTF	TGTGCCACCAGCGTAGGACAGGGGGGATACTATGGCTACACCTTC
TRBV7-8	NA	TRBJ2-3	TRBD1	14	CASSPGQNTDTQYF	TGTGCCAGCAGCCCGGGACAGAACACAGATACGCAGTACTTT
TRBV19	NA	TRBJ2-7	NA	14	CASSMRAVSYEQYF	TGTGCCAGTAGTATGAGAGCGGTCTCCTACGAGCAGTACTTC
TRBV19	NA	TRBJ1-2	NA	12	CASSTAAWGYTF	TGTGCCAGTAGTACAGCAGCTTGGGGCTACACCTTC
TRBV19	many	TRBJ2-7	TRBD1	14	CASSWGTGRYEQYF	TGTGCCAGTAGTTGGGGGACAGGGAGATACGAGCAGTACTTC
TRBV9	NA	TRBJ1-3	NA	13	CASSADSVNTIYF	TGTGCCAGCAGCGCCGACAGTGTAAACACCATATATTTT
TRBV19	many	TRBJ1-5	TRBD1	15	CASSWGQRSNQPQHF	TGTGCCAGTAGTTGGGGACAGAGAAGCAATCAGCCCCAGCATTTT
TRBV11-2	many	TRBJ1-1	TRBD1	15	CASSRGTELNTEAFF	TGTGCCAGCAGCAGAGGGACAGAGCTGAACACTGAAGCTTTCTTT
TRBV2	NA	TRBJ1-2	NA	16	CASSGGRGAPNYGYTF	TGTGCCAGCAGTGGGGGACGTGGGGCCCCAAACTATGGCTACACCTTC
TRBV9	NA	TRBJ2-3	NA	16	CASSPEGGSRSDTQYF	TGTGCCAGCAGCCCAGAAGGAGGGTCTAGGTCAGATACGCAGTATTTT
TRBV19	many	TRBJ1-1	TRBD1	14	CASSDRGRDTEAFF	TGTGCCAGTAGTGACAGGGGGCGGGACACTGAAGCTTTCTTT
TRBV20-1	once	TRBJ2-7	NA	13	CSANYRAGYEQYF	TGCAGTGCCAACTACAGGGCGGGCTACGAGCAGTACTTC
TRBV2	once	TRBJ2-7	TRBD2	13	CASSAGTSGRQYF	TGTGCCAGCAGCGCCGGGACTAGCGGGAGGCAGTACTTC
TRBV6-5	many	TRBJ1-1	NA	14	CASSYSTGNTEAFF	TGTGCCAGCAGTTACTCGACAGGAAACACTGAAGCTTTCTTT
TRBV29-1	NA	TRBJ2-7	NA	13	CSVGLQVPYEQYF	TGCAGCGTTGGTCTCCAGGTCCCCTACGAGCAGTACTTC
TRBV5-1	NA	TRBJ2-1	NA	15	CASSPRPVSYNEQFF	TGCGCCAGCAGCCCCAGACCCGTCTCCTACAATGAGCAGTTCTTC
TRBV5-1	NA	TRBJ2-7	TRBD2	16	CASSLAPSGGLYEQYF	TGCGCCAGCAGCTTGGCCCCTAGCGGGGGGCTCTACGAGCAGTACTTC
TRBV14	once	TRBJ2-7	NA	14	CANTPRLAGCEQYF	TGTGCTAATACTCCACGGCTAGCCGGTTGCGAGCAGTACTTC
TRBV4-1	many	TRBJ2-7	NA	15	CASSQVAQGLIEQYF	TGCGCCAGCAGCCAAGTTGCCCAGGGTCTCATCGAGCAGTACTTC
TRBV29-1	NA	TRBJ1-5	NA	15	CSDVVTVGSNQPQHF	TGCAGCGATGTTGTGACCGTCGGTAGCAATCAGCCCCAGCATTTT
TRBV9	NA	TRBJ2-1	NA	15	CASSFSRVGYNKQFF	TGCGCCAGCAGCTTCAGTCGTGTAGGGTACAATAAGCAGTTCTTC
TRBV20-1	NA	TRBJ2-5	NA	14	CSARAQSGKETQYF	TGCAGTGCTAGAGCCCAGTCGGGGAAGGAGACCCAGTACTTC
TRBV24-1	NA	TRBJ1-5	NA	13	CATSDFGGQPQHF	TGTGCCACCAGTGATTTTGGGGGTCAGCCCCAGCATTTT
TRBV6-1	NA	TRBJ1-4	NA	13	CASTEQVPGRLFF	TGTGCCAGCACCGAACAGGTGCCCGGTAGATTGTTTTTT
TRBV5-1	many	TRBJ2-3	NA	15	CASSFCKLSTDTQYF	TGCGCCAGCAGCTTTTGTAAACTTAGCACAGATACGCAGTATTTT
TRBV20-1	NA	TRBJ2-7	NA	12	CSAREDSYEQYF	TGCAGTGCTAGAGAGGACAGCTACGAGCAGTACTTC
TRBV5-1	NA	TRBJ2-1	NA	14	CATNMGGANNEQFF	TGCGCCACCAACATGGGGGGGGCAAACAATGAGCAGTTCTTC
TRBV19	many	TRBJ2-7	TRBD1	15	CASSASGTGVYEQYF	TGTGCCAGTAGTGCTTCCGGGACAGGGGTTTACGAGCAGTACTTC
TRBV5-6	once	TRBJ2-7	NA	16	CASSQEPRDSANGQYF	TGCGCCAGCAGCCAAGAACCCAGGGACTCAGCTAACGGGCAGTACTTC
TRBV2	NA	TRBJ1-3	TRBD1	14	CASRRDRPGNTIYF	TGTGCCAGCAGACGGGACAGACCTGGAAACACCATATATTTT